This T cell receptor beta chain was captured by sequencing in a study of OX40 agonist ivuxolimab in advanced cancers. Across the study: Ivuxolimab is an agonistic anti-OX40 (CD134) antibody, and patients were treated with it. Participants, 82.7% male, averaged about 59 years of age, ranging from roughly 23 to 90.

Profiled with immunoSEQ multiplex PCR; TCRdb holds only in-frame clones, not every one. The data show about 93,000 clones, approximately 90% seen once. This clone was recorded only once. Autoimmune disease history or systemic immunosuppression disqualified patients. The CDR3 has 16 residues. The V gene end was trimmed by 2 bases and the J gene end by 5 bases; junction bases not matched to a gene: 12. The germline V gene has CDR1 MNHNS and CDR2 SASEGT. Sequences were derived from CD4+ or CD8+ T cells sorted from blood, sampled in a trial of the OX40 agonist ivuxolimab. The J gene is TRBJ2-7, the V gene TRBV6-1, with 7 bases lining up with TRBD1. This sequence originates from an adult with an advanced solid tumor such as melanoma, head and neck, liver or kidney cancer. CDR3 in DNA: TGTGCCAGCAGTGAAAACCTCCGGGACAGCCTGGACGAGCAGTACTTC. Protein product: CASSENLRDSLDEQYF.